This entry lists 13 T cell receptor beta chains sequenced from one sample in a study of T cell repertoires in cytomegalovirus infection. TCRdb reprocessed the reads with MiXCR, giving one entry per CDR3 protein. The sample comprises around 450,000 distinct CDR3 sequences, 31% of which are singletons, and roughly 15% rests with the top ten. Sequencing used PBMCs. All receptors derive from a human donor in good health (CMV status not recorded). Some clones in this sample may be carry-over from other donors' samples.

The gene calls are TRBV19 and TRBJ2-7, with TRBD1 identical over 7 bases. The germline V gene has CDR1 LNHDA and CDR2 SQIVND (reference sequence). V gave up 4 bases and J gave up 5 bases; unmatched junction bases: 11. The CDR3 length is 15 residues. The CDR3 here is CASSTSGTVLHEQYF. CDR3 sequence (DNA): TGTGCCAGTAGTACGTCCGGGACAGTACTCCACGAGCAGTACTTC.

DNA for the CDR3: TGCGCCAGCAGCCAAGATTGGGGCCAGGAGACGAACACTGAAGCTTTCTTT. Its translation: CASSQDWGQETNTEAFF. The V call is TRBV4-3, the J call TRBJ1-1, with D possibly being TRBD1 (5 bases). The CDR3 is made up of 17 amino acids. The ends were cut back, 0 bases at V and 1 base at J, with 15 bases in the middle. The germline gives CDR1 LGHNA, CDR2 YSLEER.

This clonotype was seen a few times. This chain joins TRBV23-1 and TRBJ2-7; maybe TRBD1 (5 bases). TRBV23-1 belongs to the ORF category, with a function that is uncertain. The CDR3 is 17 amino acids. V gave up 0 bases and J gave up 3 bases, with 18 bases separating them. CDR3 bases: TGCGCCAGCAGTCAATCGCCTAGGGGTGATGTTAGCTACGAGCAGTACTTC. It translates to CASSQSPRGDVSYEQYF.

This clonotype was observed at least ten times. This chain connects TRBV7-2 to TRBJ2-5, with a tentative D call TRBD1 (6 bases). Germline V lookup: CDR1 SGHTA, CDR2 FQGNSA. CDR3 length equals 16 residues. Trimming pared 4 bases from V and 5 bases from J, leaving 20 bases between. CDR3 sequence (DNA): TGTGCCAGCAGCTCCCCCTATGAGAGGGGGATGGAGACCCAGTACTTC. It encodes CASSSPYERGMETQYF.

CDR3 region: CASSFPRVAGAYTDTQYF. The CDR3 nucleotides read TGTGCCAGCAGCTTTCCAAGGGTAGCGGGGGCCTACACAGATACGCAGTATTTT. The chain combines TRBV11-2 with TRBJ2-3; 9 bases fit TRBD2. J was trimmed by 2 bases and V by 3 bases; bases with no gene match: 12. The V gene's germline CDR1 is SGHAT and CDR2 FQNNGV. This CDR3 comprises 18 residues.

This clonotype turned up a few times. V usage is TRBV6-1 and J usage is TRBJ2-6; no definite D call. The germline V gene has CDR1 MNHNS and CDR2 SASEGT. The V end lost 0 bases, the J end lost 0 bases, and 9 bases lay between the germline ends. This CDR3 has 17 residues. CDR3 amino acids: CASSEALGPSGANVLTF. The CDR3 nucleotides are TGTGCCAGCAGTGAAGCTCTAGGTCCCTCTGGGGCCAACGTCCTGACTTTC.

J is TRBJ1-1 and V is TRBV30; D is undetermined. The CDR3 totals 14 residues. V was cut by 1 base and J by 9 bases, with 18 bases left in between. Germline values: CDR1 GTSNPN, CDR2 SVGIG (reference sequence). The CDR3: CAWSGGRWAEKAFF. The DNA of the CDR3 is TGTGCCTGGAGTGGCGGCCGGTGGGCGGAAAAAGCTTTCTTT.

This clonotype was seen a few times. V gene TRBV6-6 combines with J gene TRBJ2-3; D might be TRBD1 or TRBD2, each matching 6 bases. The length of the CDR3 is 14 residues. Deletions cut 1 base from V and 5 bases from J, with 10 bases between. Germline V lookup: CDR1 MNHNY, CDR2 SVGAGI (reference sequence). The CDR3 loop reads CASSYLGGQDTQYF. As DNA, the CDR3 is TGTGCCAGCAGTTACTTGGGGGGACAAGATACGCAGTATTTT.

This clonotype appeared many times. The chain recombines TRBV7-9 with TRBJ1-4, with D tentatively TRBD1 (6 bases). The CDR3 has 18 residues. Trimming cost V 3 bases and J 7 bases, with 24 bases left between them. Germline CDR1 is SEHNR and CDR2 is FQNEAQ (reference sequence). In DNA form, the CDR3 reads TGTGCCAGCAGCTTCTGGAGCGGGACACCTCCCTGGGGTGAAAAACTGTTTTTT. It yields the protein CASSFWSGTPPWGEKLFF.

The chain combines TRBV10-2 with TRBJ2-7, with 10 bases fitting TRBD1. Per the germline V gene, CDR1 is WSHSY and CDR2 is SAAADI. The CDR3 contains 14 residues. J gave up 2 bases and V 3 bases, and 1 base lay outside the gene matches. The CDR3 nucleotides are TGCGCCAGCAGTGATGGGACAGGGGCCTACGAGCAGTACTTC. Its protein is CASSDGTGAYEQYF.

The genes are TRBV7-8 and TRBJ1-5; D is perhaps TRBD1 (5 bases). Per the germline V gene, CDR1 is SGHVS and CDR2 is FQNEAQ. V gave up 5 bases and J gave up 7 bases, with 15 bases separating them. The CDR3 covers 14 residues. The CDR3 DNA follows: TGTGCCAGCAGCCAACCCGGGGGAAGACAGCCCCAGCATTTT. Its translation is CASSQPGGRQPQHF. Full variable domain (rest looked up from reference TRBV7-8 and TRBJ1-5): GAGVSQSPRYKVAKRGQDVALRCDPISGHVSLFWYQQALGQGPEFLTYFQNEAQLDKSGLPSDRFFAERPEGSVSTLKIQRTQQEDSAVYLCASSQPGGRQPQHFGDGTRLSIL.

This clonotype has at least ten counts. The chain is built from TRBV7-2 and TRBJ1-2; no definite D call. CDR1 and CDR2 (germline): SGHTA, FQGNSA. Trimming pared 2 bases from V and 7 bases from J, leaving 11 bases between. The CDR3 is 13 amino acids. The CDR3 coding sequence is TGTGCCAGCAGCTTAATCAAGGCAGGTGGCTACACCTTC. The encoded protein is CASSLIKAGGYTF.

V is TRBV24-1 and J is TRBJ1-4; D not resolved. With 5 bases removed from V and 8 bases from J, the gap between germline ends came to 20 bases. CDR1 and CDR2 from the germline V gene are KGHDR and SFDVKD. The CDR3 runs to 16 residues. The CDR3 sequence: CATSAIRPKVYEKLFF. The CDR3 DNA is TGTGCCACCAGTGCTATAAGACCCAAGGTATACGAAAAACTGTTTTTT.